This TCR beta chain stems from a study of identical twins. Unique molecular identifiers were present on the cDNA, and a universal primer site came from template switching. A single record per CDR3 protein comes from TCRdb applying MiXCR to the 5' RACE reads. The sample holds 250,000 or so distinct CDR3 sequences, approximately 8.3% seen once. Everyone who gave samples was a healthy Caucasian. These same data were also listed under a study on yellow fever vaccine responses in identical twins. This second study says: Convergence reportedly seemed to mark part of the twins' vaccine T cell response, with personalization marking the rest.

Sequencing was performed on CD8+ T cells sorted from blood. The sequence was obtained from a woman younger than 30 in good health.

The DNA for the CDR3 is TGTGCCAGCAGAGACTTGGACAGCCCCGGAAACTACGAGCAGTACTTC. Protein: CASRDLDSPGNYEQYF. The V and J genes are TRBV6-2 or TRBV6-3 and TRBJ2-7, with D possibly being TRBD1 (6 bases). The CDR3 is 16 amino acids. V gave up 6 bases and J gave up 3 bases, with 21 bases separating them. Germline V gives CDR1 MNHEY, CDR2 SVGEGT.